This T cell receptor (beta chain) was captured in a study of OX40 agonist ivuxolimab in advanced cancers. Looking at the study overall: Patients were dosed with the agonistic anti-OX40 (CD134) antibody ivuxolimab. The dose-escalation group included hepatocellular carcinoma, melanoma, renal cell carcinoma and head and neck cancer. Subjects had a mean age of about 60 years, with a range of roughly 23 to 80; around 83% were male.

Germline V CDR1 and CDR2: SNHLY, FYNNEI. V gave up 3 bases and J gave up 1 base, with 12 bases separating them. This CDR3 comprises 15 residues. Sequenced by immunoSEQ multiplex PCR; TCRdb stores in-frame clones only, minus some. The table has about 75,000 clones, approximately 86% seen once; the top ten hold 1.3%. This chain joins TRBV2 and TRBJ2-5; D is ambiguous. The receptor was derived from an adult with an advanced solid tumor such as melanoma, head and neck, liver or kidney cancer. The sequences come from CD4+ or CD8+ T cells sorted from blood, collected in a trial of the OX40 agonist ivuxolimab. The DNA of the CDR3 is TGTGCCAGCAGTGATGCTGGGGTCGGCCAAGAGACCCAGTACTTC. It translates to CASSDAGVGQETQYF.